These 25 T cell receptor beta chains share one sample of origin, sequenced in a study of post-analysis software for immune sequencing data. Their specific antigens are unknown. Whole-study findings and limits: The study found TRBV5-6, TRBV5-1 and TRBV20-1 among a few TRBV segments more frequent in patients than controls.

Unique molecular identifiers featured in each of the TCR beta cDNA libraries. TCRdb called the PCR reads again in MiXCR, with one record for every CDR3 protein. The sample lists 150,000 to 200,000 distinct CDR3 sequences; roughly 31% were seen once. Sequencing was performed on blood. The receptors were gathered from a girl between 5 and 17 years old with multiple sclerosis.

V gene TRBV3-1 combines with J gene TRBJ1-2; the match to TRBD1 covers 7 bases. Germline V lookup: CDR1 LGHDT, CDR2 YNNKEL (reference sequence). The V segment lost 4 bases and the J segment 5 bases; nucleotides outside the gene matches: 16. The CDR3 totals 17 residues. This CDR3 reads CASSPSIRTGTPYGYTF. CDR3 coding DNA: TGTGCCAGCAGCCCGTCGATACGGACAGGAACACCTTATGGCTACACCTTC. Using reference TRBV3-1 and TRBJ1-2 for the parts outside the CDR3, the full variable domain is DTAVSQTPKYLVTQMGNDKSIKCEQNLGHDTMYWYKQDSKKFLKIMFSYNNKELIINETVPNRFSPKSPDKAHLNLHINSLELGDSAVYFCASSPSIRTGTPYGYTFGSGTRLTVV.

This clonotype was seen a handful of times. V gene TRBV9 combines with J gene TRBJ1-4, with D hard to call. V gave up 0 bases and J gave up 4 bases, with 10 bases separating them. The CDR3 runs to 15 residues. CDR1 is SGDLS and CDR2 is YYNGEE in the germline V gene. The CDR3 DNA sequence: TGTGCCAGCAGCGTAGGCCCGGGATTTAATGAAAAACTGTTTTTT. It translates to CASSVGPGFNEKLFF.

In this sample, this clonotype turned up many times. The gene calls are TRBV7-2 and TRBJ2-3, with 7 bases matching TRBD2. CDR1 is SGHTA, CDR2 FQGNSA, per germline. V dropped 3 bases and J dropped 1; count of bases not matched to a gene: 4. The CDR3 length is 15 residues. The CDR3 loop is CASSFSSGGTDTQYF. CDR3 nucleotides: TGTGCCAGCAGCTTTTCTAGCGGAGGCACAGATACGCAGTATTTT. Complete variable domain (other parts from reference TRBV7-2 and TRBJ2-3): GAGVSQSPSNKVTEKGKDVELRCDPISGHTALYWYRQSLGQGLEFLIYFQGNSAPDKSGLPSDRFSAERTGGSVSTLTIQRTQQEDSAVYLCASSFSSGGTDTQYFGPGTRLTVL.

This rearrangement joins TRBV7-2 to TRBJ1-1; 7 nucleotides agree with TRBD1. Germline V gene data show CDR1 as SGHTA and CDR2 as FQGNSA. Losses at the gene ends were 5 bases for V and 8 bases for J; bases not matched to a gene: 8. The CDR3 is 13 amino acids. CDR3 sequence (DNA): TGTGCCAGCAGCCTCTCGACAGGGTCGGAAGCTTTCTTT. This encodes CASSLSTGSEAFF. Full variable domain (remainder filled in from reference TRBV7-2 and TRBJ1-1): GAGVSQSPSNKVTEKGKDVELRCDPISGHTALYWYRQSLGQGLEFLIYFQGNSAPDKSGLPSDRFSAERTGGSVSTLTIQRTQQEDSAVYLCASSLSTGSEAFFGQGTRLTVV.

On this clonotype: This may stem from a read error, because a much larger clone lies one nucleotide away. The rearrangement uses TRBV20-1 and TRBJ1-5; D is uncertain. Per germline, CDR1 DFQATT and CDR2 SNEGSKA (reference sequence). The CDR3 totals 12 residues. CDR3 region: CSAQRISQPPHF. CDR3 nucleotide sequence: TGCAGTGCCCAGAGGATAAGTCAGCCCCCGCATTTT.

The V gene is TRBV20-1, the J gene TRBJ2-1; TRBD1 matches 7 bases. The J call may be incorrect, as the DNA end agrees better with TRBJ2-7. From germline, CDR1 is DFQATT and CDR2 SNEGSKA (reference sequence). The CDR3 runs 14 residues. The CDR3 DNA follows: TGCAGTGCTAGAGTTCCGGGACAGACCTACGAGCAGTACTTC. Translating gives CSARVPGQTYEQYF.

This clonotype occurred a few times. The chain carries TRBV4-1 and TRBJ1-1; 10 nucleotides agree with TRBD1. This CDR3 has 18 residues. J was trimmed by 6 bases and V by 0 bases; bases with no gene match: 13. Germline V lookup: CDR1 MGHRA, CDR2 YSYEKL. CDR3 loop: CASSQERDRGPEDPEAFF. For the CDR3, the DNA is TGCGCCAGCAGCCAAGAACGAGACAGGGGGCCTGAAGATCCTGAAGCTTTCTTT.

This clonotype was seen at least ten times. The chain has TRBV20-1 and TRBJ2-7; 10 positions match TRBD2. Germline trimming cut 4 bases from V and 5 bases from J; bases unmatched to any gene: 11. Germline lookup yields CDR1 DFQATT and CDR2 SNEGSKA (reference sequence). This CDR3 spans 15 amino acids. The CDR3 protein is CSANYASGRPNEQYF. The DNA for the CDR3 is TGCAGTGCTAACTATGCTAGCGGGAGACCTAACGAGCAGTACTTC.

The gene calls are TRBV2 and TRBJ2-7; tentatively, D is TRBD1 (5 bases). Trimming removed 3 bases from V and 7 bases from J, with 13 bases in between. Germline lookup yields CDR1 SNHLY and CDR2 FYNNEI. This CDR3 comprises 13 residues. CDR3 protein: CASSEVQGWEQYF. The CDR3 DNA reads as TGTGCCAGCAGTGAGGTTCAGGGCTGGGAGCAGTACTTC.

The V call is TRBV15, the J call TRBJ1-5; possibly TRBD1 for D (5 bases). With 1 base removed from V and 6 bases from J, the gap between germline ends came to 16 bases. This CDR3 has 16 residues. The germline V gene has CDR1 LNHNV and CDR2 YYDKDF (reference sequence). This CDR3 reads CATSRGGGWKGQPQHF. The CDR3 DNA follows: TGTGCCACCAGCAGAGGCGGGGGTTGGAAGGGTCAGCCCCAGCATTTT.

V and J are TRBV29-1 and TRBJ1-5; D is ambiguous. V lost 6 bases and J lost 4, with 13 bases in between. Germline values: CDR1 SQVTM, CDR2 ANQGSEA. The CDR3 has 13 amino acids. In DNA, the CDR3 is TGCAGCGTCGACGGCGGGGTGAATCAGCCCCAGCATTTT. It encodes CSVDGGVNQPQHF.

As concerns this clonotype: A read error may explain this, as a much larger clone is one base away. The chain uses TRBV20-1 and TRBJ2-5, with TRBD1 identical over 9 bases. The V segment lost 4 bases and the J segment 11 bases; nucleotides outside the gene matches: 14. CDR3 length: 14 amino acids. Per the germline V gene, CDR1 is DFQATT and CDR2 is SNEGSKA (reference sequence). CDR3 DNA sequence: TGCAGTGCTACCGGGACAGGGCTAGGGAATGAGCAGTACTTC. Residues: CSATGTGLGNEQYF.

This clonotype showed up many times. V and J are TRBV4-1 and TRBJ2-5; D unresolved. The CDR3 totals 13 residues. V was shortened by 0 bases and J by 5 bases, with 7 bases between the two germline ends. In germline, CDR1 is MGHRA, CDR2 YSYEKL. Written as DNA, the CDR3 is TGCGCCAGCAGCCAAGAGCTAGTGGAGACCCAGTACTTC. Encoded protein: CASSQELVETQYF.

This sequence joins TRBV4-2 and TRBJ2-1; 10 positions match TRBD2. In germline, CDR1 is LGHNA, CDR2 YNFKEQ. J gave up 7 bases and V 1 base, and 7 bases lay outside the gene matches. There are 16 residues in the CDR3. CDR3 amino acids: CASSQGGAGGGNEQFF. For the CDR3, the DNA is TGTGCCAGCAGCCAAGGGGGAGCGGGAGGGGGGAATGAGCAGTTCTTC.

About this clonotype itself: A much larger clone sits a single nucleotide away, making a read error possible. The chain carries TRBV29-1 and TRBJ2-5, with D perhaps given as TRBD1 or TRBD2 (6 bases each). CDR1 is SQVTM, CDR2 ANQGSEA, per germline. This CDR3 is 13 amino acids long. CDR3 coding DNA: TGCAGCGTTCGGGGACACCTTCGGGAGACCCGGTACTTC. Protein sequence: CSVRGHLRETRYF.

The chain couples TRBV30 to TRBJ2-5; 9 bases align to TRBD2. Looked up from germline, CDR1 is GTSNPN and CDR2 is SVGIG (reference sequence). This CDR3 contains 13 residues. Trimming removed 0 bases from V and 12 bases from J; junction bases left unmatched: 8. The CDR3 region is CAWSVVAGVDKYF. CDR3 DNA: TGTGCCTGGAGTGTAGTAGCGGGAGTGGATAAGTACTTC.

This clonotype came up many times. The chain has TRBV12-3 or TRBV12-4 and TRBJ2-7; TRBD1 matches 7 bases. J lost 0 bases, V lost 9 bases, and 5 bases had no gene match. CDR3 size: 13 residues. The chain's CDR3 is CARDRRHSYEQYF. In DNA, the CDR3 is TGTGCCAGGGACAGGCGACACTCCTACGAGCAGTACTTC.

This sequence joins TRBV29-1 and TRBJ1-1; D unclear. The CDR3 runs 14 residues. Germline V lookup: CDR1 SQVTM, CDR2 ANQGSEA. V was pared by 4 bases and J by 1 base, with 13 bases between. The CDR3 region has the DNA TGCAGCGTTGCGGGGAGTCCTGGGAACACTGAAGCTTTCTTT. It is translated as CSVAGSPGNTEAFF.

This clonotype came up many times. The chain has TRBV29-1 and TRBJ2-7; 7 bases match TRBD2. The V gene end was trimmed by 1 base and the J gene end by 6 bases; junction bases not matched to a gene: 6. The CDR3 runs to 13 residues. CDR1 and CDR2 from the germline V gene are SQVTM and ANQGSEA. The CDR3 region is CSVEASGKGEQYF. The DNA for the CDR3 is TGCAGCGTTGAAGCTAGCGGAAAAGGCGAGCAGTACTTC.

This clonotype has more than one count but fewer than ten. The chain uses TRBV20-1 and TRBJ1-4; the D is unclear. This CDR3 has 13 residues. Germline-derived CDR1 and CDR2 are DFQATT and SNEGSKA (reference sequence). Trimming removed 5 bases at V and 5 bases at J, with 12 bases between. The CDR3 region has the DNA TGCAGTGCTTGCAAGGAAGGGAATGAAAAACTGTTTTTT. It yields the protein CSACKEGNEKLFF.

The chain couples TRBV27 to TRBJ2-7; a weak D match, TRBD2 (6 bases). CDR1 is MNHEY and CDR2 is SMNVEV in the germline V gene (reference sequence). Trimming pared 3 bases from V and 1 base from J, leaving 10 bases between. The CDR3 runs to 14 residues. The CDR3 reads CASSFFRGSYEQYF. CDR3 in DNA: TGTGCCAGCAGTTTTTTTCGGGGGTCCTACGAGCAGTACTTC.

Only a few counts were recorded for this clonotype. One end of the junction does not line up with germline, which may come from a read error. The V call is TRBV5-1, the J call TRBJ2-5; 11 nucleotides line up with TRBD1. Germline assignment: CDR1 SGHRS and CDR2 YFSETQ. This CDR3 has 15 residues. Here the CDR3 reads CASSLGQGGQETQYF. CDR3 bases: TGCGCCAGCAGTTTGGGACAGGGGGGCCAAGAGACCCAGTACTTC.

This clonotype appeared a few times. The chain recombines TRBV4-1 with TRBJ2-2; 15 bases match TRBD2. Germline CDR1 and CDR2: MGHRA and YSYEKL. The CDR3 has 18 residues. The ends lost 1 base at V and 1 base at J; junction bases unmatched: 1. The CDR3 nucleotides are TGCGCCAGCAGCCAAGGGACTAGCGGGAGGGGGAACACCGGGGAGCTGTTTTTT. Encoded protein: CASSQGTSGRGNTGELFF.

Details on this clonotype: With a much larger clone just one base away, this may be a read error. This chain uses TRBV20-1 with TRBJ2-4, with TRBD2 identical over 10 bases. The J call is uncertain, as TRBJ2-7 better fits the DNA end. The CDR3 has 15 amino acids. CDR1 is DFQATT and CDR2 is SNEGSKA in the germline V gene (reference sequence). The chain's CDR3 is CSARSPSGGVNEQYF. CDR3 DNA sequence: TGCAGTGCTAGAAGCCCTAGCGGGGGTGTGAACGAGCAGTACTTC.

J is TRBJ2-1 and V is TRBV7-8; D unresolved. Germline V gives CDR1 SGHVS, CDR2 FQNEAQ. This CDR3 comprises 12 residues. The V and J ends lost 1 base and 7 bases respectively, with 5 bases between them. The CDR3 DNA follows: TGTGCCAGCAGCTTAGAACGGAATGAGCAGTTCTTC. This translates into CASSLERNEQFF.